This TCR beta chain was found in a study of Ad26.COV2.S vaccination and SARS-CoV-2 variants. V dropped 6 bases and J dropped 0 bases, with 12 bases sitting between them. This CDR3 region has 15 residues. The germline gives CDR1 SNHLY, CDR2 FYNNEI. Stated treatment: 15 to 20 received Ad26.COV2.S at low or high dose, single or two shots; roughly 5 received placebo; per-sample allocation not given. Specimen acquisition occurred on day 63 following the initial vaccine or placebo injection. This clone was counted once. Its antigen is unidentified. Data came from immunoSEQ multiplex PCR; TCRdb stores just in-frame clones and leaves some out. The sample contains 440,000 or so clones, about 90% of which appear only once. Study-level results: Vaccine recipients surpassed placebo recipients in spike-specific TCR breadth.

Sample: peripheral blood, taken in a trial of Ad26.COV2.S vaccine versus placebo. The origin of this receptor is a person between 18 and 59 years old who received the Ad26.COV2.S COVID-19 vaccine or a placebo. The chain uses TRBV2 and TRBJ1-3, with D perhaps TRBD1 (5 bases). CDR3 amino acids: CASRYQGNSGNTIYF. Here the CDR3 DNA reads TGTGCCAGCAGGTACCAGGGCAACTCTGGAAACACCATATATTTT. The full variable domain, completed using reference TRBV2 and TRBJ1-3, is EPEVTQTPSHQVTQMGQEVILRCVPISNHLYFYWYRQILGQKVEFLVSFYNNEISEKSEIFDDQFSVERPDGSNFTLKIRSTKLEDSAMYFCASRYQGNSGNTIYFGEGSWLTVV.